The 19 T cell receptor beta chains listed next were all sequenced from one sample in a study of tumor-infiltrating lymphocytes in oesophageal squamous cell carcinoma. MiXCR was run by TCRdb on the PCR reads, yielding one entry per CDR3 protein. The sample records 9,500 to 15,000 distinct CDR3 sequences, around three fifths being singletons. Source material: esophageal tumor tissue. All receptors come from a female donor with esophageal squamous cell carcinoma.

At least ten counts were recorded for this clonotype. The CDR3 is CASKKQGARGYGYTF. The CDR3 nucleotides are TGCGCCAGCAAAAAACAGGGGGCGCGGGGCTATGGCTACACCTTC. This chain joins TRBV10-2 and TRBJ1-2, with 9 bases fitting TRBD1. With 7 bases clipped from V and 4 bases from J, the junction kept 10 bases outside the gene matches. Germline V gene sequence: CDR1 WSHSY, CDR2 SAAADI. The CDR3 covers 15 residues.

CDR3 sequence reads: CASTGHEQYF. CDR3 in DNA: TGCGCCAGTACAGGGCACGAGCAGTACTTC. The chain recombines TRBV10-1 with TRBJ2-1, with D possibly TRBD1 on 6 matching bases. The DNA end is more similar to TRBJ2-7, so the J call may be wrong. This CDR3 spans 10 amino acids. Germline V lookup: CDR1 WNHNN, CDR2 SYGVQD (reference sequence).

In its sample, this clonotype was seen once. This chain joins TRBV7-8 and TRBJ1-5; no definite D call. From germline, CDR1 is SGHVS and CDR2 FQNEAQ. Deletions cut 1 base from V and 1 base from J, with 5 bases between. The CDR3 totals 14 residues. As DNA, the CDR3 is TGTGCCAGCAGCTTAGAGATGAGCAATCAGCCCCAGCATTTT. Its protein is CASSLEMSNQPQHF.

The chain has TRBV7-6 and TRBJ2-3; D may be TRBD1 or TRBD2 (5 bases each). This CDR3 has 16 amino acids. Trimming took off 1 base at V and 3 bases at J, with 14 bases between the two ends. Germline loops: CDR1 SGHVS, CDR2 FNYEAQ. The CDR3 region is CASSLVARGLTDTQYF. CDR3 DNA sequence: TGTGCCAGCAGCTTAGTCGCGAGGGGATTAACAGATACGCAGTATTTT. The full variable domain, completed using reference TRBV7-6 and TRBJ2-3, is GAGVSQSPRYKVTKRGQDVALRCDPISGHVSLYWYRQALGQGPEFLTYFNYEAQQDKSGLPNDRFSAERPEGSISTLTIQRTEQRDSAMYRCASSLVARGLTDTQYFGPGTRLTVL.

This clonotype was recorded many times. The chain combines TRBV6-1 with TRBJ2-3; TRBD2 agrees at 8 bases. In germline, CDR1 is MNHNS, CDR2 SASEGT. V was pared by 0 bases and J by 14 bases, with 16 bases of the junction left unmatched. The CDR3 consists of 16 residues. The CDR3 reads CASSEANVGISGELYF. The DNA for the CDR3 is TGTGCCAGCAGTGAAGCGAATGTCGGGATTAGCGGGGAGCTGTATTTT.

The chain uses TRBV7-2 and TRBJ2-4; possible D gene TRBD1, 5 bases. The J call is in doubt because the DNA end fits TRBJ2-1 better. The germline gives CDR1 SGHTA, CDR2 FQGNSA. The CDR3 covers 13 residues. Here the CDR3 DNA reads TGTGCCAGCAGCTCAGGGCAAATAGAGACCCAGTTCTTC. Protein sequence: CASSSGQIETQFF.

This clonotype has a single count. The chain has TRBV7-3 and TRBJ2-3; D is undetermined. The CDR3 contains 12 residues. V lost 5 bases and J 6 bases, leaving 9 bases between the germline ends. Germline V gene lookup returns CDR1 SGHTA and CDR2 FQGTGA. In DNA, the CDR3 is TGTGCCAGCAGCCAGTTTGGGGATACGCAGTATTTT. It codes for CASSQFGDTQYF.

The rearrangement links TRBV6-4 to TRBJ2-4, with 7 bases identical to TRBD2. Germline CDR1 reads MRHNA; CDR2 reads SNTAGT. V lost 6 bases to trimming and J lost 13 bases; unmatched junction nucleotides: 15. This CDR3 has 14 residues. The CDR3 bases are TGTGCCAGCAGCATAAGCGGGGACCTCGGTGAGCAGTACTTC. Translation gives CASSISGDLGEQYF.

The rearrangement links TRBV7-2 to TRBJ2-3; 11 bases match TRBD2. Germline CDR1 is SGHTA and CDR2 is FQGNSA. Trimming removed 4 bases from V and 0 bases from J; junction bases left unmatched: 18. The CDR3 contains 21 residues. In DNA form, the CDR3 reads TGTGCCAGCAGCTCCTATCCGCTACTAGCGGGAGTGGGTGCGAGCACAGATACGCAGTATTTT. Translating gives CASSSYPLLAGVGASTDTQYF.

This clonotype was recorded many times. The chain joins TRBV28 to TRBJ2-1; 7 bases line up with TRBD1. Near its end, the DNA agrees better with TRBJ2-7, so the J call may be wrong. The CDR3 consists of 16 residues. CDR1 is MDHEN, CDR2 SYDVKM, per germline. DNA for the CDR3: TGTGCCAGCAGGGTATCGGAACAGGGGATCGCCTACGAGCAGTACTTC. Amino acid sequence: CASRVSEQGIAYEQYF.

This chain uses TRBV12-3 or TRBV12-4 with TRBJ2-1, with TRBD2 matching over 7 bases. CDR3 size: 14 residues. Trimming at V came to 4 bases and at J to 15 bases, leaving 15 bases not matched to a gene. The DNA of the CDR3 is TGTGCCAGCAGTTCCTGGGGGGTCGGACTAGATCCGTTCTTC. Its translation is CASSSWGVGLDPFF.

Concerning this clonotype: The junction does not match germline at one end; this may be a read error. The genes are TRBV7-6 and TRBJ2-5; 11 nucleotides agree with TRBD1. From germline, CDR1 is SGHVS and CDR2 FNYEAQ. CDR3 length: 14 residues. This chain's CDR3 is CASSEGQGDQAQYF. CDR3 DNA: TGTGCTAGCAGCGAGGGACAGGGGGACCAGGCCCAGTACTTC.

Note on this clonotype: An end of the junction differs from the germline gene, which may be a read error. The chain couples TRBV7-3 to TRBJ2-5, with TRBD2 matching 12 bases. The CDR3 extends over 14 amino acids. Germline V gene data show CDR1 as SGHTA and CDR2 as FQGTGA. CDR3 sequence reads: CASSLATSGSRGFF. The CDR3 DNA reads TGTGCCAGCAGCTTAGCGACTAGCGGGAGTAGGGGCTTCTTC.

In regard to this clonotype: The conserved phenylalanine or tryptophan normally closing the CDR3 is absent here, so this likely arose from a read error. No DNA is shown, since the ends of the CDR3 on it are uncertain; the CDR3 is the one TCRdb lists. This chain joins TRBV7-2 and TRBJ2-6; whether TRBD2, the table's D call, matches the DNA was not checked. The CDR3 contains 17 residues when both ends are counted. Germline values: CDR1 SGHTA, CDR2 FQGNSA. The CDR3 loop reads CASSPAPSGMGEQYFGA.

This chain uses TRBV7-6 with TRBJ2-5; 7 nucleotides match TRBD1. The CDR3 covers 15 residues. Per the germline V gene, CDR1 is SGHVS and CDR2 is FNYEAQ. V was clipped by 6 bases and J by 9 bases; unmatched bases: 16. CDR3 loop: CASRPATGADGSQYF. The CDR3, as DNA: TGTGCCAGCAGACCTGCTACAGGGGCGGATGGGTCCCAGTACTTC.

V and J are TRBV6-4 and TRBJ2-3; D perhaps matches TRBD1 (5 bases). The DNA end favors TRBJ1-1, so the J call may be wrong. CDR3 length: 11 residues. CDR1 MRHNA and CDR2 SNTAGT come from the germline V gene. The CDR3 DNA is TGTGCCAGCAGTTACGGGGGTGAAGCTTTCTTT. Translated, it gives CASSYGGEAFF.

The chain is built from TRBV6-1 and TRBJ2-5; D is unresolved. Matching the DNA end better, TRBJ2-7 makes the J call doubtful. CDR1 is MNHNS and CDR2 is SASEGT in the germline V gene. The CDR3 is made up of 13 amino acids. For the CDR3, the DNA is TGTGCCAGCAGTGAAGGGGTACTCTACGAGCAGTACTTC. Translating gives CASSEGVLYEQYF.

The chain links TRBV11-3 to TRBJ2-1; 11 bases are shared with TRBD2. Trimming removed 2 bases from V and 9 bases from J; junction bases left unmatched: 6. Germline CDR1 reads SGHNT; CDR2 reads YENEEA. The CDR3 has 15 residues. CDR3 residues: CASSLSSGGASEQFF. The CDR3, as DNA: TGTGCCAGCAGCTTAAGTAGCGGGGGGGCCAGTGAGCAGTTCTTC. Supplemented by reference TRBV11-3 and TRBJ2-1, the full variable domain reads EAGVVQSPRYKIIEKKQPVAFWCNPISGHNTLYWYLQNLGQGPELLIRYENEEAVDDSQLPKDRFSAERLKGVDSTLKIQPAELGDSAVYLCASSLSSGGASEQFFGPGTRLTVL.

The chain links TRBV7-6 to TRBJ2-3; 10 positions agree with TRBD1. The end of the DNA fits TRBJ2-2 better, so the J call may be wrong. The CDR3 sequence is 16 residues long. The germline V gene has CDR1 SGHVS and CDR2 FNYEAQ. CDR3 DNA sequence: TGTGCCCAACAGGGGGACAGGGGACCAGGTAGCGGGGAGCTGTTTTTT. Translation: CAQQGDRGPGSGELFF.